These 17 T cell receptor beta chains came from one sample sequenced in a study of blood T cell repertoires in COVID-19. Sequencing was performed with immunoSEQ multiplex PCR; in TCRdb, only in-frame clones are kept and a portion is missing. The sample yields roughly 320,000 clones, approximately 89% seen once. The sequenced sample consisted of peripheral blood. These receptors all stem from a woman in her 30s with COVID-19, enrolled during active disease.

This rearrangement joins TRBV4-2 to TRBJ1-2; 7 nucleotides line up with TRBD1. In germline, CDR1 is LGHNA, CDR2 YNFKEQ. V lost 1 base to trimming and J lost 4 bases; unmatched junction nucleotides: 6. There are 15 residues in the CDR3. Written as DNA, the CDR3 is TGTGCCAGCAGCCAAGTAGGGACAGATTCCTATGGCTACACCTTC. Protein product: CASSQVGTDSYGYTF.

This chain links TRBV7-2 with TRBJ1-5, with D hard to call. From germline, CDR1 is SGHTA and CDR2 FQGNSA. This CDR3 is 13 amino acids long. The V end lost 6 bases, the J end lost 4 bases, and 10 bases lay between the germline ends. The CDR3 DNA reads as TGTGCCAGCAGTCCCCCGGGAAATCAGCCCCAGCATTTT. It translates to CASSPPGNQPQHF.

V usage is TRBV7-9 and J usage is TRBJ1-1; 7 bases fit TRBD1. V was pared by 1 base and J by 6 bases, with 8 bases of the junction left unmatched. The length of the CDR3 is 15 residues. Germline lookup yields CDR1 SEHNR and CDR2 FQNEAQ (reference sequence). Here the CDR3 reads CASSLENRGMAEAFF. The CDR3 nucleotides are TGTGCCAGCAGCTTAGAGAACAGGGGTATGGCTGAAGCTTTCTTT. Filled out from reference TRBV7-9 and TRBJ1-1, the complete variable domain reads DTGVSQNPRHKITKRGQNVTFRCDPISEHNRLYWYRQTLGQGPEFLTYFQNEAQLEKSRLLSDRFSAERPKGSFSTLEIQRTEQGDSAMYLCASSLENRGMAEAFFGQGTRLTVV.

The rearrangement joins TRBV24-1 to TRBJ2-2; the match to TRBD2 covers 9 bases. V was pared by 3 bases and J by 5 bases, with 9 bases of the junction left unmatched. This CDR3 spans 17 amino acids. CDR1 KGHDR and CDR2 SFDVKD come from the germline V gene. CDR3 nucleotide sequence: TGTGCCACCAGTGATCCGCTCCTAGCGGGAATTACCGGGGAGCTGTTTTTT. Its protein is CATSDPLLAGITGELFF.

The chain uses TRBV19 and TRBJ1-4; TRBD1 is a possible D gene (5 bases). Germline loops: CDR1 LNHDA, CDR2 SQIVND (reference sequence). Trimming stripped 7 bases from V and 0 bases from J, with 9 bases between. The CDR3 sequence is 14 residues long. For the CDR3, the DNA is TGTGCCAGTATCGACAGAACAACTAATGAAAAACTGTTTTTT. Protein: CASIDRTTNEKLFF.

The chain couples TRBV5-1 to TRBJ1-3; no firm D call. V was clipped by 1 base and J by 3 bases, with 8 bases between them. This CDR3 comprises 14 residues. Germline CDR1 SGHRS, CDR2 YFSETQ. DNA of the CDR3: TGCGCCAGCAGCTTGAATGGAGATGGAAACACCATATATTTT. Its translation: CASSLNGDGNTIYF.

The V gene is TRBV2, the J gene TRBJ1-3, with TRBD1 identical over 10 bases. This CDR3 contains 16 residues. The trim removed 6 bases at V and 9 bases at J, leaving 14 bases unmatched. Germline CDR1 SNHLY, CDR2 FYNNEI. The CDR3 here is CASRDPRQGARGTIYF. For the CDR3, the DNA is TGTGCCAGCAGGGATCCGCGACAGGGGGCTAGGGGCACCATATATTTT.

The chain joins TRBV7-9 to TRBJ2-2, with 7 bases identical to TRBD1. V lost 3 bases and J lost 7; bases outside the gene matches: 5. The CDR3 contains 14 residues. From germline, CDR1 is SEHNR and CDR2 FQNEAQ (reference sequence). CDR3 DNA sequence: TGTGCCAGCAGCTTCCAGGGGGATATCGGGGAGCTGTTTTTT. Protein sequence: CASSFQGDIGELFF.

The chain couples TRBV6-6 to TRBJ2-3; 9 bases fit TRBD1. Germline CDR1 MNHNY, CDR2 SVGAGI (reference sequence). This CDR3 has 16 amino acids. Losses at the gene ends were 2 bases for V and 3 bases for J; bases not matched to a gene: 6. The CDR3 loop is CASSYIGTGSTDTQYF. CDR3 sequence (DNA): TGTGCCAGCAGTTACATTGGGACAGGGTCAACAGATACGCAGTATTTT.

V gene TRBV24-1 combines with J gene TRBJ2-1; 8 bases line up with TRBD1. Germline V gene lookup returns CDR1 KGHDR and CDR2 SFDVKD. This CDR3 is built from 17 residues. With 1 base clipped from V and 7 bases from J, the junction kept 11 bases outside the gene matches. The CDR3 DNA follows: TGTGCCACCAGTGATTTCTCCCGGGACAGGAACTTAAATGAGCAGTTCTTC. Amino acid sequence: CATSDFSRDRNLNEQFF.

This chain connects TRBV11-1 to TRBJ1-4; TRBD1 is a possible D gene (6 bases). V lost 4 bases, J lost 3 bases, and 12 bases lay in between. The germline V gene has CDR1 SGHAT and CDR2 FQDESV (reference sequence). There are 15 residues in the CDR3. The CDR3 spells CASSSRGTANEKLFF. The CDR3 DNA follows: TGTGCCAGCAGCTCCAGGGGAACGGCTAATGAAAAACTGTTTTTT.

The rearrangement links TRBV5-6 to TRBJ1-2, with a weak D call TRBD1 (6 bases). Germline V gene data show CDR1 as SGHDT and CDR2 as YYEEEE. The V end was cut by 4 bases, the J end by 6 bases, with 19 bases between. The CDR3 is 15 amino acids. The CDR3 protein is CASSDIQGSLHGYTF. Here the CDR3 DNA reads TGTGCCAGCAGCGACATACAGGGCTCCCTCCATGGCTACACCTTC.

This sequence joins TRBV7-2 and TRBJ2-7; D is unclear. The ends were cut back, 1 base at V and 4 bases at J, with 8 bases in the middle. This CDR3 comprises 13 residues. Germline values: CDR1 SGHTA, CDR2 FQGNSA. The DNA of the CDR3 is TGTGCCAGCAGCTTAGGACTCTGGTACGAGCAGTACTTC. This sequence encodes CASSLGLWYEQYF.

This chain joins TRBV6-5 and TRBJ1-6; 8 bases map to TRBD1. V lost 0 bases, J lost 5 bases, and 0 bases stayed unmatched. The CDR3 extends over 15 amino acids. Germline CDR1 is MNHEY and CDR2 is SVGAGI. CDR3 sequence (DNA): TGTGCCAGCAGTTACTCGACAGGGGATAATTCACCCCTCCACTTT. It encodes CASSYSTGDNSPLHF.

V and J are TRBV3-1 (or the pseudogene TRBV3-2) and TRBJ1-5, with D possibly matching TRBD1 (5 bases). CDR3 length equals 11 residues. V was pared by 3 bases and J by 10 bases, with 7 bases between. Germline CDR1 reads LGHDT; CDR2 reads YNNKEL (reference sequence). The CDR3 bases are TGTGCCAGCAGCCAGGGGGGTCCCCAGCATTTT. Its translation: CASSQGGPQHF.

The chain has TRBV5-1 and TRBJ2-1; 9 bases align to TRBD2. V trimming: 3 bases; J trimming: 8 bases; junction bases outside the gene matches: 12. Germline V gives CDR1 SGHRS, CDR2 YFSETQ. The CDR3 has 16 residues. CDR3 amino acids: CASSWGNSGGMHEQFF. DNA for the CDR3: TGCGCCAGCAGCTGGGGAAATAGCGGGGGCATGCATGAGCAGTTCTTC.

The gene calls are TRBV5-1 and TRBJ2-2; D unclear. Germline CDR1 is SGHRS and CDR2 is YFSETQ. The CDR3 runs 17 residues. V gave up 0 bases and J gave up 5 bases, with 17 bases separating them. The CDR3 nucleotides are TGCGCCAGCAGCTTGGGTGGGCGCCACGCGCTAACCGGGGAGCTGTTTTTT. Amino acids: CASSLGGRHALTGELFF.